The TCR beta chain under discussion was sequenced for a study of blood T cell repertoires in COVID-19. Study overall: Sites in the United States, Italy and Spain provided acute and convalescent COVID-19 samples. The analysed material was cDNA or gDNA that came from T cells, B-cell-depleted T cells, or PBMCs.

As originally analysed: From reference gene primer amplification, estimates of nucleated cell counts were derived. The data were produced by immunoSEQ multiplex PCR, yet TCRdb's version contains in-frame clones alone and is incomplete. D and trimming were read from the DNA, whereas the V and J calls and clone size are those reported in that table. The data show tens of thousands of clones, with roughly nine tenths seen just once and approximately 2.9% held by the top ten. Trimming left V 3 bases short and J 9 bases short, with 12 bases between. The germline V gene encodes CDR1 DFQATT and CDR2 SNEGSKA (reference sequence). The CDR3 length is 13 residues. This clone appeared a single time.

Source material: peripheral blood. J is TRBJ1-6 and V is TRBV20-1; possible D gene TRBD1, 5 bases. The TCR comes from a woman aged 45-60 years with active or convalescent COVID-19. CDR3 DNA: TGCAGTGCTAGTTGGCAGGGAGGTTCACCCCTCCACTTT. Its translation: CSASWQGGSPLHF.